The rows below give T cell receptor beta chains drawn from one sample of a study of T cell changes during pregnancy in multiple sclerosis. Only in-frame clones appear in the TCRdb table, and some are missing; sequencing was by immunoSEQ multiplex PCR. The data show about 59,000 clones, with 92% seen just once and around 3% held by the top ten. The sample in question was peripheral blood, obtained in the third trimester of pregnancy. These receptors originate from a female donor in good health, enrolled as a control in a pregnancy study. The CDR3 runs from the conserved cysteine through the conserved F or W. The order of the fields is D gene, J gene, V gene, CDR3 protein. D genes are given only for firm matches.

D: TRBD2
J: TRBJ2-2
V: TRBV5-1
CDR3: CASSTGLAGGNTGELFF

D: TRBD2
J: TRBJ2-7
V: TRBV2
CDR3: CASRETSGGSYEQYF

D: NA
J: TRBJ2-7
V: TRBV4-2
CDR3: CASSKGDGAYEQYF

D: NA
J: TRBJ2-6
V: TRBV7-2
CDR3: CASSLESTVANVLTF

D: NA
J: TRBJ1-2
V: TRBV18
CDR3: CASSRGRYYGYTF

D: TRBD2
J: TRBJ2-1
V: TRBV4-1
CDR3: CASSQEGTTSSLGVEQFF

D: NA
J: TRBJ1-2
V: TRBV15
CDR3: CATSTFSAGGGYTF

D: NA
J: TRBJ2-5
V: TRBV5-6
CDR3: CASSLGRKETQYF

D: TRBD1
J: TRBJ2-7
V: TRBV30
CDR3: CAWRTGGHYEQYF

D: TRBD2
J: TRBJ2-1
V: TRBV7-3
CDR3: CASRPGGLDEQFF

D: NA
J: TRBJ2-2
V: TRBV6-1
CDR3: CASSERENTGELFF

D: TRBD2
J: TRBJ2-3
V: TRBV7-3
CDR3: CASSLALAGDTQYF

D: NA
J: TRBJ1-3
V: TRBV5-4
CDR3: CASSLAPVRGSTIYF

D: NA
J: TRBJ2-7
V: TRBV18
CDR3: CASSPPNGDTTYEQYF

D: TRBD1
J: TRBJ1-2
V: TRBV30
CDR3: CACLQGAGYGYTF

D: TRBD2
J: TRBJ2-5
V: TRBV7-9
CDR3: CASSSRGGREVETQYF

D: TRBD2
J: TRBJ2-7
V: TRBV7-9
CDR3: CASSLEVAGGPGEQYF

D: TRBD1
J: TRBJ1-2
V: TRBV6-6
CDR3: CASSPGGRDNYGYTF

D: TRBD1
J: TRBJ1-4
V: TRBV30
CDR3: CAWSGQGAQTNEKLFF

D: TRBD2
J: TRBJ2-3
V: TRBV6-1
CDR3: CASSETSGGADTQYF

D: NA
J: TRBJ1-1
V: TRBV14
CDR3: CASSQVMNTEAFF

D: NA
J: TRBJ1-6
V: TRBV9
CDR3: CASSVGEGSYNSPLHF

D: NA
J: TRBJ1-1
V: TRBV5-6
CDR3: CASSFMAVTEAFF

D: NA
J: TRBJ1-2
V: TRBV30
CDR3: CAWSAPTEYGYTF

D: TRBD1
J: TRBJ2-2
V: TRBV13
CDR3: CASSTGQGIGELFF

D: NA
J: TRBJ1-2
V: TRBV30
CDR3: CASQGGYTF

D: TRBD1
J: TRBJ1-4
V: TRBV7-6
CDR3: CASSHGTGVDEKLFF

D: TRBD2
J: TRBJ2-3
V: TRBV5-1
CDR3: CASSLTSGGALDTQYF

D: NA
J: TRBJ2-7
V: TRBV7-9
CDR3: CASSSSAGYEQYF

D: NA
J: TRBJ2-7
V: TRBV5-4
CDR3: CASSPTASTSYEQYF

D: TRBD2
J: TRBJ2-5
V: TRBV29-1
CDR3: CSALAGGETQYF

D: NA
J: TRBJ1-5
V: TRBV6-6
CDR3: CASSSLNQPQHF

D: NA
J: TRBJ1-1
V: TRBV11-2
CDR3: CASSSLLRVGAFF

D: NA
J: TRBJ1-1
V: TRBV19
CDR3: CASSMKARTFFHMNTEAFF

D: TRBD1
J: TRBJ2-3
V: TRBV19
CDR3: CASRWDRSRTDTQYF

D: TRBD1
J: TRBJ1-1
V: TRBV29-1
CDR3: CSVAWTGNTEAFF

D: NA
J: TRBJ1-3
V: TRBV5-5
CDR3: CASSLEGNSGNTIYF

D: NA
J: TRBJ1-2
V: TRBV9
CDR3: CASSGEGGAPSIYGYTF

D: NA
J: TRBJ1-4
V: TRBV19
CDR3: CASTDRRNEKLFF

D: TRBD1
J: TRBJ1-2
V: TRBV5-1
CDR3: CASGAGGSTGYTF

D: NA
J: TRBJ2-3
V: TRBV2
CDR3: CASKGDIPLTVF

D: NA
J: TRBJ1-1
V: TRBV28
CDR3: CASSFLGSEAFF

D: TRBD1
J: TRBJ1-1
V: TRBV4-2
CDR3: CASSQIGTGDTEAFF

D: TRBD1
J: TRBJ2-5
V: TRBV28
CDR3: CASRIGTGGETQYF

D: NA
J: TRBJ1-1
V: TRBV19
CDR3: CASSIPWRLGEGRFF

D: TRBD1
J: TRBJ2-7
V: TRBV5-1
CDR3: CASSIDRAYEQYF

D: TRBD2
J: TRBJ2-1
V: TRBV7-6
CDR3: CASSPRLAGNEQFF

D: TRBD1
J: TRBJ1-1
V: TRBV29-1
CDR3: CSVTKQGTEAFF

D: NA
J: TRBJ1-2
V: TRBV10-2
CDR3: CASSDQAGIIYGYTF